This is a list of T cell receptor beta chains from one sample in a study of blood T cell repertoires in COVID-19. Assay used: immunoSEQ multiplex PCR; TCRdb lists only in-frame clones, some missing. The table includes 180,000 or so clones, about 81% detected once. Sample: peripheral blood. The receptors here all came from a woman older than 75 with COVID-19, enrolled during active disease. The CDR3 runs from the conserved cysteine through the conserved F or W. A D gene is named only where the DNA matches it firmly. Clone size is not always given. Where it is, it says once, few, many or a class for expanded clones.

clone size: .; J gene: TRBJ2-3; V gene: TRBV4-1; D gene: .; CDR3 DNA: TGCGCCAGCAGCCAGGGCCTCACTAGGGGGTTGGGCACAGATACGCAGTATTTT; CDR3 protein: CASSQGLTRGLGTDTQYF
clone size: .; J gene: TRBJ2-1; V gene: TRBV14; D gene: TRBD2; CDR3 DNA: TGTGCCAGCAGCCCTCAAGCGGGAGGGAACAATGAGCAGTTCTTC; CDR3 protein: CASSPQAGGNNEQFF
clone size: .; J gene: TRBJ2-7; V gene: TRBV12-3/TRBV12-4; D gene: .; CDR3 DNA: TGTGCCAGCAGCCCCACTAACTACGAGCAGTACTTC; CDR3 protein: CASSPTNYEQYF
clone size: .; J gene: TRBJ2-7; V gene: TRBV11-3; D gene: TRBD1; CDR3 DNA: TGTGCCAGCAGCTTATCATCGGGACAGGGATACTACGAGCAGTACTTC; CDR3 protein: CASSLSSGQGYYEQYF
clone size: .; J gene: TRBJ2-5; V gene: TRBV10-3; D gene: .; CDR3 DNA: TGTGCCATCAGTGAGTCGGGGGGGCCCGAGACCCAGTACTTC; CDR3 protein: CAISESGGPETQYF
clone size: .; J gene: TRBJ2-5; V gene: TRBV30; D gene: TRBD1; CDR3 DNA: TGTGCCTGGAGGGGACAGCTCCAAGAGACCCAGTACTTC; CDR3 protein: CAWRGQLQETQYF
clone size: .; J gene: TRBJ2-7; V gene: TRBV7-9; D gene: TRBD1; CDR3 DNA: TGTGCCAGCAGCTCTCCGGGACAGGGGGATTACGAGCAGTACTTC; CDR3 protein: CASSSPGQGDYEQYF
clone size: once; J gene: TRBJ2-3; V gene: TRBV27; D gene: .; CDR3 DNA: TGTGCCAGCACCCTACTTCAGGGGTCAGATACGCAGTATTTT; CDR3 protein: CASTLLQGSDTQYF
clone size: .; J gene: TRBJ2-7; V gene: TRBV7-9; D gene: .; CDR3 DNA: TGTGCCAGCAGCCACGCGCACTACGAGCAGTACTTC; CDR3 protein: CASSHAHYEQYF
clone size: .; J gene: TRBJ1-1; V gene: TRBV5-4; D gene: TRBD1; CDR3 DNA: TGTGCCAGCAGCTGGGGACAGGGGCTCACTGAAGCTTTCTTT; CDR3 protein: CASSWGQGLTEAFF
clone size: once; J gene: TRBJ2-7; V gene: TRBV6-5; D gene: .; CDR3 DNA: TGTCCCCCCCAGGGGCCAAACGAGCAGTACTTC; CDR3 protein: CPPQGPNEQYF
clone size: .; J gene: TRBJ1-1; V gene: TRBV2; D gene: TRBD1; CDR3 DNA: TGTGCCAGCAGTGGACAGGGCTCTGAAGCTTTCTTT; CDR3 protein: CASSGQGSEAFF
clone size: few; J gene: TRBJ2-3; V gene: TRBV5-1; D gene: TRBD2; CDR3 DNA: TGCGCCAGCAGCTTGGCCGGCAGCGGGGTTAGCACAGATACGCAGTATTTT; CDR3 protein: CASSLAGSGVSTDTQYF
clone size: .; J gene: TRBJ2-5; V gene: TRBV20-1; D gene: TRBD2; CDR3 DNA: TGCAGTGCTAGTCGAGAGACAACTAGCGGGGTGTACCAAGAGACCCAGTACTTC; CDR3 protein: CSASRETTSGVYQETQYF
clone size: .; J gene: TRBJ2-7; V gene: TRBV5-8; D gene: TRBD2; CDR3 DNA: TGTGCCAGCAGCTCTTATCTAGCGGGGGTCTACGAGCAGTACTTC; CDR3 protein: CASSSYLAGVYEQYF
clone size: .; J gene: TRBJ2-1; V gene: TRBV19; D gene: .; CDR3 DNA: TGTGCCAGTAGTATTTTCACTACCACCAATGAGCAGTTCTTC; CDR3 protein: CASSIFTTTNEQFF
clone size: once; J gene: TRBJ1-6; V gene: TRBV18; D gene: TRBD1; CDR3 DNA: TGTGCCAGCTCACCTTCGGCAGGGGGCTCCAGTAATTCACCCCTCCACTTT; CDR3 protein: CASSPSAGGSSNSPLHF
clone size: .; J gene: TRBJ2-6; V gene: TRBV21-1; D gene: .; CDR3 DNA: TGTGCCAGCAGCAAAGTCCCGGGACAGGTCTGGCTTAACTGGGCCAACGTCCTGACTTTC; CDR3 protein: CASSKVPGQVWLNWANVLTF
clone size: .; J gene: TRBJ2-1; V gene: TRBV18; D gene: .; CDR3 DNA: TGTGCCAGCTCACCGTCAACACTAGCATCCTACAATGAGCAGTTCTTC; CDR3 protein: CASSPSTLASYNEQFF
clone size: .; J gene: TRBJ2-3; V gene: TRBV7-2; D gene: .; CDR3 DNA: TGTGCCAGCAGCCCAGGCGGGACAGATACGCAGTATTTT; CDR3 protein: CASSPGGTDTQYF
clone size: few; J gene: TRBJ2-2; V gene: TRBV7-7; D gene: TRBD2; CDR3 DNA: TGTGCTAGCAGCTCACTTCCGGGACTAGCGTACACCGGGGAGCTGTTTTTT; CDR3 protein: CASSSLPGLAYTGELFF
clone size: .; J gene: TRBJ1-1; V gene: TRBV4-1; D gene: TRBD1; CDR3 DNA: TGCGCCAGCAGCCTTACCGGGACAGGGAACACTGAAGCTTTCTTT; CDR3 protein: CASSLTGTGNTEAFF
clone size: .; J gene: TRBJ1-1; V gene: TRBV2; D gene: TRBD1; CDR3 DNA: TGTGCCAGCGGGACAGAAAAAAACACTGAAGCTTTCTTT; CDR3 protein: CASGTEKNTEAFF
clone size: .; J gene: TRBJ1-3; V gene: TRBV9; D gene: TRBD1; CDR3 DNA: TGTGCCAGCAACCAACTCGGGACAGGATTAAACACCATATATTTT; CDR3 protein: CASNQLGTGLNTIYF
clone size: .; J gene: TRBJ1-1; V gene: TRBV27; D gene: .; CDR3 DNA: TGTGCCAGCAGTACCCGGGGGACTGAAGCTTTCTTT; CDR3 protein: CASSTRGTEAFF
clone size: .; J gene: TRBJ1-2; V gene: TRBV12-3/TRBV12-4; D gene: .; CDR3 DNA: TGTGCCAGCAGTTCTGGGAGGTGGAGTGGCTACACCTTC; CDR3 protein: CASSSGRWSGYTF
clone size: few; J gene: TRBJ1-2; V gene: TRBV27; D gene: .; CDR3 DNA: TGTGCCACCAATTCAGGGGTCTCAGGCTATGGCTACACCTTC; CDR3 protein: CATNSGVSGYGYTF
clone size: .; J gene: TRBJ2-5; V gene: TRBV7-9; D gene: TRBD1; CDR3 DNA: TGTGCCAGCAGCCCCGAGACAGGGTCTTGGGAGACCCAGTACTTC; CDR3 protein: CASSPETGSWETQYF
clone size: .; J gene: TRBJ1-3; V gene: TRBV28; D gene: .; CDR3 DNA: TGTGCCAGCAGTCTGCATTGGACAGACTCTGGAAACACCATATATTTT; CDR3 protein: CASSLHWTDSGNTIYF
clone size: .; J gene: TRBJ2-3; V gene: TRBV4-1; D gene: TRBD2; CDR3 DNA: TGCGCCAGCAGCCAAGACGTCCGGACTAGTGTCGGCACAGATACGCAGTATTTT; CDR3 protein: CASSQDVRTSVGTDTQYF
clone size: .; J gene: TRBJ1-2; V gene: TRBV6-5; D gene: TRBD1; CDR3 DNA: TGTGCCAGCAACGAGGCGACAGGGGAATCTGGCTACACCTTC; CDR3 protein: CASNEATGESGYTF
clone size: .; J gene: TRBJ1-3; V gene: TRBV5-1; D gene: TRBD1; CDR3 DNA: TGCGCCAGCAGCCCAACAGGGGTACCTGGAAACACCATATATTTT; CDR3 protein: CASSPTGVPGNTIYF
clone size: .; J gene: TRBJ1-1; V gene: TRBV19; D gene: TRBD1; CDR3 DNA: TGTGCCAGTAGTACGACAGGGGGGAGGACTGAAGCTTTCTTT; CDR3 protein: CASSTTGGRTEAFF